This T cell receptor (beta chain) was identified during a study of cytomegalovirus exposure and HLA in healthy donors. Whole-study context: Most genotyped donors, around 78% of more than 300, had Caucasian-associated genetic ancestry.

A remark on this clone: Its antigen is unidentified.

Study-wide points: Later analysis identified some 16,000 TCR beta sequences associated with HLA alleles, using a false discovery rate threshold of 0.05. Some highly shared sequence variants likely arose as a pipeline artifact. Later analysis placed DRB1 highest and HLA-C lowest in TCR association rates, which differed by HLA locus.

With 60 Vbeta and 13 Jbeta primers, the PCR was carried out. The table came from immunoSEQ multiplex PCR; TCRdb's copy has only in-frame clones and leaves some out. Listed are 130,000 to 150,000 clones; 2% to 3% falls within the top ten. The CDR3 runs 13 residues. Per the germline V gene, CDR1 is SGHRS and CDR2 is YFSETQ. Trimming removed 0 bases from V and 7 bases from J, with 5 bases in between. The material sequenced was PBMCs. J is TRBJ1-6 and V is TRBV5-1, with D unclear. This TCR was sampled from a middle-aged man in good health and CMV-seronegative. Here the CDR3 DNA reads TGCGCCAGCAGCTTGGGCGGGAATTCACCCCTCCACTTT. Translated, it gives CASSLGGNSPLHF.